This T cell receptor (beta chain) derives from a study of blood T cell repertoires in COVID-19. Profiled with immunoSEQ multiplex PCR; TCRdb holds only in-frame clones, not every one. The table records just under 95,000 clones, 80% of them present only once. This clone has a handful of counts. Trimming removed 5 bases at V and 3 bases at J, with 10 bases between. Germline CDR1 reads SGHTA; CDR2 reads FQGNSA. The CDR3 covers 14 residues. This chain links TRBV7-2 with TRBJ2-2; the D is unclear. Material: peripheral blood. This receptor was obtained from a man aged 45-65 years who had recovered from COVID-19. The CDR3: CASSNSRDTGELFF. The CDR3 region has the DNA TGTGCCAGCAGCAACAGCCGAGACACCGGGGAGCTGTTTTTT.